This is a list of T cell receptor beta chains from one sample in a study of radiation and T cells in renal cell carcinoma. This table comes from immunoSEQ multiplex PCR, and its TCRdb copy is limited to in-frame clones, with some not included. Of 18,000 or so clones in the sample, less than 65% were seen once. Sequencing used tumor tissue, obtained from a patient whose treatment included radiotherapy and nephrectomy. The receptors stem from a man aged 45-65 years with renal cell carcinoma. CDR3s include the opening cysteine and the closing phenylalanine or tryptophan. A D gene is named only where the DNA matches it firmly. Only part of the rows carry a size: once, few, many, or a class if the clone is expanded.

v_gene: TRBV7-9; d_gene: NA; j_gene: TRBJ1-2; abundance: few; CDR3aa: CASSPGTLFEGYTF; CDR3nt: TGTGCCAGCAGCCCCGGGACATTGTTTGAAGGCTACACCTTC
v_gene: TRBV28; d_gene: TRBD1; j_gene: TRBJ1-6; abundance: few; CDR3aa: CASNRQGTRRNSPLHF; CDR3nt: TGTGCCAGCAACCGACAGGGGACGCGACGAAATTCACCCCTCCACTTT
v_gene: TRBV7-8; d_gene: NA; j_gene: TRBJ1-2; abundance: NA; CDR3aa: CASSPRGGIGGYGYTF; CDR3nt: TGTGCCAGCAGTCCAAGGGGAGGTATCGGAGGCTATGGCTACACCTTC
v_gene: TRBV7-2; d_gene: TRBD2; j_gene: TRBJ2-7; abundance: NA; CDR3aa: CASSLGRGGRYEQYF; CDR3nt: TGTGCCAGCAGCTTAGGACGGGGGGGGCGATACGAGCAGTACTTC
v_gene: TRBV11-2; d_gene: NA; j_gene: TRBJ1-1; abundance: NA; CDR3aa: CASSPALGLYSNTEAFF; CDR3nt: TGTGCCAGCAGCCCAGCCCTAGGACTATATTCGAACACTGAAGCTTTCTTT
v_gene: TRBV6-6; d_gene: TRBD2; j_gene: TRBJ2-7; abundance: NA; CDR3aa: CASRMGGSESYEQYF; CDR3nt: TGTGCCAGCAGAATGGGCGGGAGTGAGTCCTACGAGCAGTACTTC
v_gene: TRBV10-2; d_gene: NA; j_gene: TRBJ1-5; abundance: NA; CDR3aa: CASRVSGLPGNQPQHF; CDR3nt: TGCGCCAGCAGGGTGTCAGGGTTACCAGGCAATCAGCCCCAGCATTTT
v_gene: TRBV2; d_gene: NA; j_gene: TRBJ2-5; abundance: few; CDR3aa: CASSGGTTQIQYF; CDR3nt: TGTGCCAGCAGTGGGGGTACTACCCAGATCCAGTACTTC
v_gene: TRBV7-3; d_gene: TRBD1; j_gene: TRBJ1-2; abundance: few; CDR3aa: CASSSWAWDRLLYGYTF; CDR3nt: TGTGCCAGCAGCTCCTGGGCCTGGGACAGGTTACTCTATGGCTACACCTTC
v_gene: TRBV11-2; d_gene: NA; j_gene: TRBJ1-2; abundance: NA; CDR3aa: CASSPLAGIYGYTF; CDR3nt: TGTGCCAGCAGCCCCCTGGCAGGGATCTATGGCTACACCTTC
v_gene: TRBV7-9; d_gene: NA; j_gene: TRBJ1-3; abundance: NA; CDR3aa: CASSSQGFSGNTIYF; CDR3nt: TGTGCCAGCAGCTCACAGGGTTTCTCTGGAAACACCATATATTTT
v_gene: TRBV27; d_gene: TRBD2; j_gene: TRBJ2-3; abundance: NA; CDR3aa: CASSSQAGAGTDTQYF; CDR3nt: TGTGCCAGCAGTTCTCAAGCGGGAGCCGGCACAGATACGCAGTATTTT
v_gene: TRBV7-6; d_gene: TRBD1; j_gene: TRBJ1-4; abundance: NA; CDR3aa: CASSPRDRVGEKLFF; CDR3nt: TGTGCCAGCAGCCCTCGAGACAGGGTAGGAGAAAAACTGTTTTTT
v_gene: TRBV7-9; d_gene: TRBD1; j_gene: TRBJ1-2; abundance: NA; CDR3aa: CASSYGQGVNYGYTF; CDR3nt: TGTGCCAGCAGCTATGGACAGGGAGTTAACTATGGCTACACCTTC
v_gene: TRBV7-7; d_gene: NA; j_gene: TRBJ2-5; abundance: NA; CDR3aa: CASSTTDQETQYF; CDR3nt: TGTGCTAGCAGCACGACAGACCAAGAGACCCAGTACTTC
v_gene: TRBV6-6; d_gene: NA; j_gene: TRBJ1-4; abundance: NA; CDR3aa: CASRDSPTNEKLFF; CDR3nt: TGTGCCAGCAGGGACAGTCCAACTAATGAAAAACTGTTTTTT
v_gene: TRBV25-1; d_gene: NA; j_gene: TRBJ2-1; abundance: NA; CDR3aa: CASSESTSWGSSYNEQFF; CDR3nt: TGTGCCAGCAGTGAATCCACCTCATGGGGGAGCTCCTACAATGAGCAGTTCTTC
v_gene: TRBV5-1; d_gene: NA; j_gene: TRBJ2-7; abundance: NA; CDR3aa: CASTLEWDDEQYF; CDR3nt: TGCGCCAGCACCCTAGAATGGGACGACGAGCAGTACTTC
v_gene: TRBV4-1; d_gene: NA; j_gene: TRBJ2-7; abundance: few; CDR3aa: CASSQDSLGAYEQYF; CDR3nt: TGCGCCAGCAGCCAAGATTCGCTAGGGGCCTACGAGCAGTACTTC
v_gene: TRBV7-9; d_gene: NA; j_gene: TRBJ2-5; abundance: few; CDR3aa: CASSLGGAPQETQYF; CDR3nt: TGTGCCAGCAGCTTAGGGGGCGCACCGCAAGAGACCCAGTACTTC
v_gene: TRBV6-5; d_gene: NA; j_gene: TRBJ2-1; abundance: NA; CDR3aa: CASRSPGPFFGEQFF; CDR3nt: TGTGCCAGCAGATCCCCGGGACCCTTCTTTGGTGAGCAGTTCTTC
v_gene: TRBV29-1; d_gene: TRBD1; j_gene: TRBJ1-1; abundance: NA; CDR3aa: CSVVRQGETEAFF; CDR3nt: TGCAGCGTTGTAAGACAGGGGGAGACTGAAGCTTTCTTT
v_gene: TRBV6-5; d_gene: TRBD2; j_gene: TRBJ2-7; abundance: NA; CDR3aa: CASSYASGGDYYEQYF; CDR3nt: TGTGCCAGCAGTTACGCTAGCGGGGGTGACTACTACGAGCAGTACTTC
v_gene: TRBV11-2; d_gene: NA; j_gene: TRBJ2-7; abundance: medium-sized; CDR3aa: CASSLGPNYEQYF; CDR3nt: TGTGCCAGCAGCTTAGGGCCGAACTACGAGCAGTACTTC
v_gene: TRBV30; d_gene: NA; j_gene: TRBJ2-7; abundance: few; CDR3aa: CAWSRQDYEQYF; CDR3nt: TGTGCCTGGAGCCGACAGGATTACGAGCAGTACTTC
v_gene: TRBV25-1; d_gene: TRBD1; j_gene: TRBJ1-3; abundance: few; CDR3aa: CASKGDGQGIRSGNTIYF; CDR3nt: TGTGCCAGCAAGGGGGACGGACAGGGGATCCGCTCTGGAAACACCATATATTTT
v_gene: TRBV6-5; d_gene: NA; j_gene: TRBJ2-1; abundance: NA; CDR3aa: CASSYTPPGYNEQFF; CDR3nt: TGTGCCAGCAGTTACACCCCCCCTGGCTACAATGAGCAGTTCTTC
v_gene: TRBV5-1; d_gene: NA; j_gene: TRBJ1-3; abundance: once; CDR3aa: CASSLTGSLSGNTIYF; CDR3nt: TGCGCCAGCAGCTTGACAGGGTCTCTCTCTGGAAACACCATATATTTT
v_gene: TRBV7-6; d_gene: NA; j_gene: TRBJ1-1; abundance: few; CDR3aa: CASSLGGRNTEAFF; CDR3nt: TGTGCCAGCAGCTTAGGAGGCAGAAACACTGAAGCTTTCTTT
v_gene: TRBV4-1; d_gene: TRBD2; j_gene: TRBJ2-3; abundance: NA; CDR3aa: CASSQDLGSGWGGTQYF; CDR3nt: TGCGCCAGCAGCCAAGATCTGGGTAGCGGGTGGGGTGGTACGCAGTATTTT
v_gene: TRBV23-1; d_gene: NA; j_gene: TRBJ2-7; abundance: NA; CDR3aa: CASSQSKYEQYF; CDR3nt: TGCGCCAGCAGTCAATCTAAGTACGAGCAGTACTTC
v_gene: TRBV7-8; d_gene: NA; j_gene: TRBJ2-7; abundance: NA; CDR3aa: CASSYGSYEQYF; CDR3nt: TGTGCCAGCAGCTACGGTTCCTACGAGCAGTACTTC
v_gene: TRBV5-4; d_gene: NA; j_gene: TRBJ2-3; abundance: NA; CDR3aa: CASSPTVGDTQYF; CDR3nt: TGTGCCAGCAGTCCTACAGTAGGAGATACGCAGTATTTT
v_gene: TRBV6-5; d_gene: TRBD1; j_gene: TRBJ2-7; abundance: few; CDR3aa: CASSRGGTSYEQYF; CDR3nt: TGTGCCAGCAGCCGAGGGGGCACATCCTACGAGCAGTACTTC
v_gene: TRBV5-8; d_gene: TRBD1; j_gene: TRBJ1-5; abundance: NA; CDR3aa: CASSTGQGEYQPQHF; CDR3nt: TGTGCCAGCAGTACGGGACAGGGGGAATATCAGCCCCAGCATTTT
v_gene: TRBV19; d_gene: NA; j_gene: TRBJ1-2; abundance: medium-sized; CDR3aa: CASSIDGAGLGYTF; CDR3nt: TGTGCCAGTAGTATAGATGGGGCAGGCTTGGGCTACACCTTC
v_gene: TRBV10-3; d_gene: NA; j_gene: TRBJ2-7; abundance: few; CDR3aa: CAISPQGDSEQYF; CDR3nt: TGTGCCATCAGTCCCCAAGGGGATAGCGAGCAGTACTTC
v_gene: TRBV7-9; d_gene: TRBD1; j_gene: TRBJ2-7; abundance: NA; CDR3aa: CASSSDSGQIINYEQYF; CDR3nt: TGTGCCAGCAGCTCCGACTCGGGACAGATAATCAACTACGAGCAGTACTTC
v_gene: TRBV5-1; d_gene: NA; j_gene: TRBJ2-7; abundance: NA; CDR3aa: CASSFGTVGASYEQYF; CDR3nt: TGCGCCAGCAGCTTCGGAACGGTAGGCGCCTCCTACGAGCAGTACTTC
v_gene: TRBV21-1; d_gene: NA; j_gene: TRBJ1-4; abundance: NA; CDR3aa: CASSKVPGTVGKLFF; CDR3nt: TGTGCCAGCAGCAAAGTTCCAGGGACAGTCGGAAAACTGTTTTTT
v_gene: TRBV6-5; d_gene: TRBD1; j_gene: TRBJ1-1; abundance: NA; CDR3aa: CASSNQGARTEAFF; CDR3nt: TGTGCCAGCAGTAACCAGGGGGCAAGAACTGAAGCTTTCTTT
v_gene: TRBV10-3; d_gene: TRBD1; j_gene: TRBJ1-2; abundance: NA; CDR3aa: CASGTGGRSNYGYTF; CDR3nt: TGTGCCAGCGGGACAGGGGGAAGATCTAACTATGGCTACACCTTC
v_gene: TRBV7-6; d_gene: TRBD2; j_gene: TRBJ2-7; abundance: NA; CDR3aa: CASSLGSSGPYEQYF; CDR3nt: TGTGCCAGCAGCTTAGGTAGTAGCGGGCCCTACGAGCAGTACTTC
v_gene: TRBV2; d_gene: TRBD1; j_gene: TRBJ1-5; abundance: NA; CDR3aa: CASGGTGEHQPQHF; CDR3nt: TGTGCCAGCGGGGGGACAGGGGAACATCAGCCCCAGCATTTT
v_gene: TRBV7-6; d_gene: TRBD1; j_gene: TRBJ2-2; abundance: once; CDR3aa: CASSLEQGEYTGELFF; CDR3nt: TGTGCCAGCAGCTTGGAACAGGGGGAGTACACCGGGGAGCTGTTTTTT
v_gene: TRBV29-1; d_gene: TRBD1; j_gene: TRBJ1-2; abundance: NA; CDR3aa: CSVQTGDNYGYTF; CDR3nt: TGCAGCGTGCAGACAGGGGACAACTATGGCTACACCTTC
v_gene: TRBV7-9; d_gene: NA; j_gene: TRBJ1-3; abundance: NA; CDR3aa: CASTDTGSGNTIYF; CDR3nt: TGTGCCAGCACGGACACAGGCTCTGGAAACACCATATATTTT
v_gene: TRBV9; d_gene: NA; j_gene: TRBJ2-3; abundance: NA; CDR3aa: CASSVAPDGTDTQYF; CDR3nt: TGTGCCAGCAGCGTAGCCCCGGACGGCACAGATACGCAGTATTTT
v_gene: TRBV7-9; d_gene: NA; j_gene: TRBJ2-7; abundance: large; CDR3aa: CASSLTGVTYEQYF; CDR3nt: TGTGCCAGCAGCTTAACCGGGGTTACCTACGAGCAGTACTTC
v_gene: TRBV9; d_gene: TRBD2; j_gene: TRBJ2-1; abundance: NA; CDR3aa: CASSAVLAGGLQDEQFF; CDR3nt: TGTGCCAGCAGCGCCGTACTAGCGGGGGGGCTACAGGATGAGCAGTTCTTC
v_gene: TRBV20-1; d_gene: NA; j_gene: TRBJ2-1; abundance: once; CDR3aa: CSAREYNEQFF; CDR3nt: TGCAGTGCTAGAGAGTACAATGAGCAGTTCTTC
v_gene: TRBV7-9; d_gene: TRBD1; j_gene: TRBJ2-7; abundance: NA; CDR3aa: CASSTGTGSFEQYF; CDR3nt: TGTGCCAGCAGCACCGGGACAGGTTCGTTCGAGCAGTACTTC
v_gene: TRBV18; d_gene: NA; j_gene: TRBJ2-3; abundance: NA; CDR3aa: CASSPSVVSTDTQYF; CDR3nt: TGTGCCAGCTCACCCTCGGTGGTAAGCACAGATACGCAGTATTTT
v_gene: TRBV19; d_gene: NA; j_gene: TRBJ2-1; abundance: NA; CDR3aa: CASSGNYNEQFF; CDR3nt: TGTGCCAGCTCAGGGAACTACAATGAGCAGTTCTTC
v_gene: TRBV30; d_gene: NA; j_gene: TRBJ1-1; abundance: few; CDR3aa: CAWSVWPADTEAFF; CDR3nt: TGTGCCTGGAGTGTATGGCCTGCGGACACTGAAGCTTTCTTT